The 8 T cell receptor beta chains below come from one sample, sequenced in a study of blood T cell repertoires in COVID-19. Libraries were prepared by immunoSEQ multiplex PCR; TCRdb keeps only in-frame clonotypes and omits some of them. Among tens of thousands of clones listed, around 80% were seen once. Input material: peripheral blood. The origin of the receptors is a man older than 75 with acute or convalescent COVID-19.

The genes are TRBV30 and TRBJ2-3; TRBD2 agrees at 11 bases. Germline CDR1 GTSNPN, CDR2 SVGIG (reference sequence). CDR3 length: 14 residues. V was pared by 3 bases and J by 3 bases, with 2 bases of the junction left unmatched. The CDR3 sequence is CAWRASGGTDTQYF. Here the CDR3 DNA reads TGTGCCTGGAGGGCTAGCGGGGGGACAGATACGCAGTATTTT.

The chain combines TRBV3-1 (or the pseudogene TRBV3-2) with TRBJ2-1, with D uncertain. The CDR3 is 13 amino acids. V was pared by 2 bases and J by 6 bases, with 8 bases between. Germline CDR1 is LGHDT and CDR2 is YNNKEL (reference sequence). Written as DNA, the CDR3 is TGTGCCAGCAGCCAAAGAACGGGCAATGAGCAGTTCTTC. Protein sequence: CASSQRTGNEQFF.

This chain joins TRBV28 and TRBJ1-1; 7 bases fit TRBD1. The CDR3 runs 15 residues. The germline gives CDR1 MDHEN, CDR2 SYDVKM. The V and J ends lost 4 bases and 4 bases, in that order; junction bases with no gene match: 9. The CDR3 reads CASSYQTGRGTEAFF. CDR3 bases: TGTGCCAGCAGTTACCAGACAGGGAGAGGCACTGAAGCTTTCTTT. Combining the CDR3 with reference TRBV28 and TRBJ1-1 gives the whole variable domain DVKVTQSSRYLVKRTGEKVFLECVQDMDHENMFWYRQDPGLGLRLIYFSYDVKMKEKGDIPEGYSVSREKKERFSLILESASTNQTSMYLCASSYQTGRGTEAFFGQGTRLTVV.

This clone was seen once. The genes are TRBV30 and TRBJ2-5; D is possibly TRBD1 (6 bases). Germline lookup yields CDR1 GTSNPN and CDR2 SVGIG (reference sequence). Trimming cost V 0 bases and J 1 base, with 15 bases left between them. There are 16 residues in the CDR3. CDR3 nucleotide sequence: TGTGCCTGGAGTGTCGGAATCTCAGGGGTCCAAGAGACCCAGTACTTC. Translated: CAWSVGISGVQETQYF.

The chain uses TRBV18 and TRBJ1-1; 7 bases line up with TRBD1. This CDR3 region has 14 residues. V lost 3 bases and J lost 1; bases outside the gene matches: 2. Per the germline V gene, CDR1 is KGHSH and CDR2 is LQKENI. CDR3 nucleotide sequence: TGTGCCAGCTCACCGGGACAGCCGAACACTGAAGCTTTCTTT. Protein: CASSPGQPNTEAFF.

The V gene is TRBV19, the J gene TRBJ2-7; maybe TRBD1 (6 bases). V lost 6 bases and J lost 5, with 14 bases in between. In germline, CDR1 is LNHDA, CDR2 SQIVND (reference sequence). The CDR3 is 13 amino acids. CDR3 amino acids: CASRKQGVNEQYF. CDR3 nucleotides: TGTGCCAGTAGGAAACAGGGTGTGAACGAGCAGTACTTC.

This clone has just one count. V and J are TRBV7-3 and TRBJ2-3; D may be TRBD1 (6 bases). The CDR3 runs 15 residues. The V gene lost 0 bases and the J gene lost 0 bases, with 7 bases spanning the gap. The germline CDR1 and CDR2 sequences are SGHTA and FQGTGA. The CDR3 DNA follows: TGTGCCAGCAGCTTAACAGGGGGAAGCACAGATACGCAGTATTTT. Translation: CASSLTGGSTDTQYF. Complete variable domain (other parts from reference TRBV7-3 and TRBJ2-3): GAGVSQTPSNKVTEKGKYVELRCDPISGHTALYWYRQSLGQGPEFLIYFQGTGAADDSGLPNDRFFAVRPEGSVSTLKIQRTERGDSAVYLCASSLTGGSTDTQYFGPGTRLTVL.

J is TRBJ2-1 and V is TRBV5-6, with 10 bases identical to TRBD2. Germline assignment: CDR1 SGHDT and CDR2 YYEEEE. This CDR3 spans 18 amino acids. V shed 3 bases and J 3 bases; nucleotides not matched to a gene: 12. For the CDR3, the DNA is TGTGCCAGCAGCTCTTGGCCTGGGGTAGCGGGGGGCTACAATGAGCAGTTCTTC. It specifies CASSSWPGVAGGYNEQFF.